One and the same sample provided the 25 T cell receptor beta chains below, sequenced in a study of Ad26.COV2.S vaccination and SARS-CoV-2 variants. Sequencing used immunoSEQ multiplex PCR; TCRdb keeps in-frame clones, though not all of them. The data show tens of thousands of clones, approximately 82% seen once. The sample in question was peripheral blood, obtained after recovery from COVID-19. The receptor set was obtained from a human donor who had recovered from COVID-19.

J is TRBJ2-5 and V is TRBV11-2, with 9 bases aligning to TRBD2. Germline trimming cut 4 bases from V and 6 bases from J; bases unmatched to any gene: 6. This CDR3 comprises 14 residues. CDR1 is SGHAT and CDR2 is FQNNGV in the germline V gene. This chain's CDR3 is CASSSLAGYKTQYF. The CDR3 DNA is TGTGCCAGCAGCTCTCTAGCGGGATATAAGACCCAGTACTTC.

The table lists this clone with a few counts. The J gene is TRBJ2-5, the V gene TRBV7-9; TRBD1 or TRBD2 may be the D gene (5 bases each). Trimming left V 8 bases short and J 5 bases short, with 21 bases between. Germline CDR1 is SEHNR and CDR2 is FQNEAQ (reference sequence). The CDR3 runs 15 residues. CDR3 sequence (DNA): TGTGCCAGCGGGGGTGTCCTAGGGGTGGGCGAGACCCAGTACTTC. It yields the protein CASGGVLGVGETQYF.

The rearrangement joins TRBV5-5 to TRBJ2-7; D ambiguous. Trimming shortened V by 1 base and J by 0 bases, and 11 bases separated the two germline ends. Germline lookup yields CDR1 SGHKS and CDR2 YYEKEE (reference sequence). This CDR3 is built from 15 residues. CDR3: CASSLLSSSSYEQYF. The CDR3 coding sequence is TGTGCCAGCAGCTTGTTAAGCTCAAGCTCCTACGAGCAGTACTTC. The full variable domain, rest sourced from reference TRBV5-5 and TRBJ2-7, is DAGVTQSPTHLIKTRGQQVTLRCSPISGHKSVSWYQQVLGQGPQFIFQYYEKEERGRGNFPDRFSARQFPNYSSELNVNALLLGDSALYLCASSLLSSSSYEQYFGPGTRLTVT.

The CDR3 nucleotides read TGTGCCAGCAGCTTAGTAGTGGGCCCCTACAATGAGCAGTTCTTC. This encodes CASSLVVGPYNEQFF. The chain has TRBV7-6 and TRBJ2-1; D is ambiguous. The CDR3 spans 15 residues. The germline V gene has CDR1 SGHVS and CDR2 FNYEAQ. With 1 base removed from V and 2 bases from J, the gap between germline ends came to 9 bases.

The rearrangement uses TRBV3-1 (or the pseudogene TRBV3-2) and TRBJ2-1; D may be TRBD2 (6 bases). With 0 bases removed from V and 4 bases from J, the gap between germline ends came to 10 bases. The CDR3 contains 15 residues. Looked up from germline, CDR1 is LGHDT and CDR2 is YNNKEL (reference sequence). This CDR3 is CASSQDMAGYNEQFF. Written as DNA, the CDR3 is TGTGCCAGCAGCCAAGATATGGCGGGATACAATGAGCAGTTCTTC.

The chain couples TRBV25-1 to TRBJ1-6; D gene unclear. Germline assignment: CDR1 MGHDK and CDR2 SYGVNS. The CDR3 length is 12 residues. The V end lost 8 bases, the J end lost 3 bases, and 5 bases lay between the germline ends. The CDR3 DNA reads TGTGCCAGCCGCCGCTATAATTCACCCCTCCACTTT. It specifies CASRRYNSPLHF.

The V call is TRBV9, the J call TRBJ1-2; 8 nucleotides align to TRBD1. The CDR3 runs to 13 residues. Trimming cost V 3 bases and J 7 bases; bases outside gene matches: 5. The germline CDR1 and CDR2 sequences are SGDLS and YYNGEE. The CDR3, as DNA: TGTGCCAGCAGCGCCAGGACAGGGCGTGGCTACACCTTC. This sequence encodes CASSARTGRGYTF.

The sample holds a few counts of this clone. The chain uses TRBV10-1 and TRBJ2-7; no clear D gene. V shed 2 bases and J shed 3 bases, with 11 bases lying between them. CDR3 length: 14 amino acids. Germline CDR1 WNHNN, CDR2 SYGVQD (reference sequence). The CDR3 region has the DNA TGCGCCAGCAGTGAGGGGTCAGAGAGCTACGAGCAGTACTTC. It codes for CASSEGSESYEQYF.

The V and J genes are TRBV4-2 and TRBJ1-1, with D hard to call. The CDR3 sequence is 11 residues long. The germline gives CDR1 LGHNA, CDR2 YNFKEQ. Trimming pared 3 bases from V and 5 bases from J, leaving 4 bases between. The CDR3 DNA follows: TGTGCCAGCAGCCAGCAGACTGAAGCTTTCTTT. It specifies CASSQQTEAFF.

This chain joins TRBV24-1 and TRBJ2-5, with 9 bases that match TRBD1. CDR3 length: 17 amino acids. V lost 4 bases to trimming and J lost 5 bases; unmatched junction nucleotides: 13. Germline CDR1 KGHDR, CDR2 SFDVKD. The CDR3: CATSDAARQGDWETQYF. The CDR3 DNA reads TGTGCCACCAGTGACGCTGCGCGACAGGGGGATTGGGAGACCCAGTACTTC.

The CDR3 sequence: CASSLGVRADTQYF. DNA of the CDR3: TGTGCCAGCAGCTTGGGGGTACGGGCAGATACGCAGTATTTT. This chain connects TRBV5-4 to TRBJ2-3; no clear D gene. The CDR3 consists of 14 residues. V lost 0 bases and J lost 4, with 9 bases in between. The germline CDR1 and CDR2 sequences are SGHNT and YYREEE (reference sequence). Full variable domain (outside the CDR3, taken from reference TRBV5-4 and TRBJ2-3): ETGVTQSPTHLIKTRGQQVTLRCSSQSGHNTVSWYQQALGQGPQFIFQYYREEENGRGNFPPRFSGLQFPNYSSELNVNALELDDSALYLCASSLGVRADTQYFGPGTRLTVL.

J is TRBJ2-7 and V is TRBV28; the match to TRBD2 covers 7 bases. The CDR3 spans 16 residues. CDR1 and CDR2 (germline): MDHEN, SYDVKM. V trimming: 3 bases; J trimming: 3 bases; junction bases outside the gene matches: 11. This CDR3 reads CASSFFLGGRIYEQYF. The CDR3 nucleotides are TGTGCCAGCAGTTTTTTCCTGGGGGGGAGGATCTACGAGCAGTACTTC.

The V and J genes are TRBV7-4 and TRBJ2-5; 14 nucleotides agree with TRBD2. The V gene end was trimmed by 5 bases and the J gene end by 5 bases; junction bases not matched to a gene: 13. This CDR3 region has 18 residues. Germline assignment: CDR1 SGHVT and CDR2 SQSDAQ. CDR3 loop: CASSKRRLAGGPGETQYF. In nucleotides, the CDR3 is TGTGCCAGCAGCAAACGACGACTAGCGGGAGGGCCAGGTGAGACCCAGTACTTC.

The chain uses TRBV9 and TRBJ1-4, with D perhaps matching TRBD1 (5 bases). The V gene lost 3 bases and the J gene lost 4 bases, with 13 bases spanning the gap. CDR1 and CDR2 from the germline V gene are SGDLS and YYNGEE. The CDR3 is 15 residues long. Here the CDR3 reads CASSAGGTVNEKLFF. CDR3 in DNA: TGTGCCAGCAGCGCAGGAGGGACGGTTAATGAAAAACTGTTTTTT.

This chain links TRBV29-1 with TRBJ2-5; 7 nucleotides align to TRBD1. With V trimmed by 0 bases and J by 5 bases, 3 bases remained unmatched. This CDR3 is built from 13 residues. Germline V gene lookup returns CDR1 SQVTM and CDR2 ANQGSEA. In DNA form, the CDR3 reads TGCAGCGTTGAAGATTGGGACAGCGAGACCCAGTACTTC. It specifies CSVEDWDSETQYF.

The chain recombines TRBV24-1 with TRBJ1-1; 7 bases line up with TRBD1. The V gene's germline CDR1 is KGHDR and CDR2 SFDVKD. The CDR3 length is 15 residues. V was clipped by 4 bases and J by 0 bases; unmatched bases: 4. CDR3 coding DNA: TGTGCCACCAGTGACCGACAGGGAATGAACACTGAAGCTTTCTTT. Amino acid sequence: CATSDRQGMNTEAFF.

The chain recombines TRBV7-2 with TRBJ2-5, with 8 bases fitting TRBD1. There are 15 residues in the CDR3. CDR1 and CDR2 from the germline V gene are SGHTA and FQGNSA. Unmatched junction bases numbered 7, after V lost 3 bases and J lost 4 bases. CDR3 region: CASSFDRGVRETQYF. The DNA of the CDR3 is TGTGCCAGCAGCTTCGACAGGGGTGTTCGAGAGACCCAGTACTTC.

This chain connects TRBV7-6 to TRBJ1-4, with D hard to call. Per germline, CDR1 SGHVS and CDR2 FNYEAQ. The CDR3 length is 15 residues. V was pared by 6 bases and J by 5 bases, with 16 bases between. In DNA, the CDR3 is TGTGCCAGCAGTGCGAGACTCGCGCGAAATGAAAAACTGTTTTTT. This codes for CASSARLARNEKLFF.

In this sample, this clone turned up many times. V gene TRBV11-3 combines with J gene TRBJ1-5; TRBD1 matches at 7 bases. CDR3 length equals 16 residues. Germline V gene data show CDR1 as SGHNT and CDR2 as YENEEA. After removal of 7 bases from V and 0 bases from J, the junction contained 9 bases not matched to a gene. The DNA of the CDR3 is TGTGCCAGCAACCCGGGACAGACTTATAGCAATCAGCCCCAGCATTTT. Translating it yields CASNPGQTYSNQPQHF.

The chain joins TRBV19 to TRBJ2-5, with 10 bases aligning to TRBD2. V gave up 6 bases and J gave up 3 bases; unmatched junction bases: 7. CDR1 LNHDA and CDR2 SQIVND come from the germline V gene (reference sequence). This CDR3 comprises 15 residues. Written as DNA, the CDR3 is TGTGCCAGTAGCACCGGGACTAGCGCAAAAGAGACCCAGTACTTC. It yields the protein CASSTGTSAKETQYF.

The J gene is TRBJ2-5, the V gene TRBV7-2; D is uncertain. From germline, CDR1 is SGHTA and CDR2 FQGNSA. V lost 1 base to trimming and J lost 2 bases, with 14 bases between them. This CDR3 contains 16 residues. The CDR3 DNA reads TGTGCCAGCAGCTTAGAATCCGGCAGAACGCAAGAGACCCAGTACTTC. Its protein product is CASSLESGRTQETQYF.

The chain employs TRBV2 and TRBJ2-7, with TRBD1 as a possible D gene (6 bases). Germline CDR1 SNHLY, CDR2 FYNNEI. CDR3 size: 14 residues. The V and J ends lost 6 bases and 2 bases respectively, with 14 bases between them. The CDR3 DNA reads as TGTGCCAGCAGCGCAGCCGGGACAACCTACGAGCAGTACTTC. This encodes CASSAAGTTYEQYF. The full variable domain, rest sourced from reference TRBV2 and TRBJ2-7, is EPEVTQTPSHQVTQMGQEVILRCVPISNHLYFYWYRQILGQKVEFLVSFYNNEISEKSEIFDDQFSVERPDGSNFTLKIRSTKLEDSAMYFCASSAAGTTYEQYFGPGTRLTVT.

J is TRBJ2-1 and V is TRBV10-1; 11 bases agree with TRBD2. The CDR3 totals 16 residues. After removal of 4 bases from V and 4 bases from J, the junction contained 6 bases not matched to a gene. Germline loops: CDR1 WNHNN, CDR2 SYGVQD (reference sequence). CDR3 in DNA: TGCGCCAGCAGTGTCCTCGGGACTAGCGGTTACAATGAGCAGTTCTTC. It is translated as CASSVLGTSGYNEQFF.

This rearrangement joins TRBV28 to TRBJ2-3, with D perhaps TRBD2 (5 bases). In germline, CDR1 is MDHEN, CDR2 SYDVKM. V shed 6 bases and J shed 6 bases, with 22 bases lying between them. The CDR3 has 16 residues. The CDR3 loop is CASRLLDYSQGDTQYF. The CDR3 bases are TGTGCCAGCAGACTCTTAGACTACTCTCAAGGGGATACGCAGTATTTT.

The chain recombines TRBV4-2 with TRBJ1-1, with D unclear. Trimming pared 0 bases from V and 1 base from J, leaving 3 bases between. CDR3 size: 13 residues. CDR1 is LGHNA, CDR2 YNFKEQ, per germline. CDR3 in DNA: TGTGCCAGCAGCCAAGATCCGAACACTGAAGCTTTCTTT. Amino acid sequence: CASSQDPNTEAFF.